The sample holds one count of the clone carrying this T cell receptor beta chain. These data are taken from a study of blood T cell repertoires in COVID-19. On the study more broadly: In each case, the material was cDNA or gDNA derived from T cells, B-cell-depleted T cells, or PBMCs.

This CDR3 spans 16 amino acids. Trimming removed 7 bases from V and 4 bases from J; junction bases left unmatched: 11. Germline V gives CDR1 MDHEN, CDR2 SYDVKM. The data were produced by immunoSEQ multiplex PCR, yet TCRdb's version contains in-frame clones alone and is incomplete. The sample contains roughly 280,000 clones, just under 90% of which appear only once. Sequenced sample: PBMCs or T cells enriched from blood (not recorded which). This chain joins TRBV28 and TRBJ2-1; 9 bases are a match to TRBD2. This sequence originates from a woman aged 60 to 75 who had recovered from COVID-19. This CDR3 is CASTEGAGGSYNEQFF. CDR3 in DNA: TGTGCCAGCACCGAGGGGGCGGGAGGGTCATACAATGAGCAGTTCTTC.